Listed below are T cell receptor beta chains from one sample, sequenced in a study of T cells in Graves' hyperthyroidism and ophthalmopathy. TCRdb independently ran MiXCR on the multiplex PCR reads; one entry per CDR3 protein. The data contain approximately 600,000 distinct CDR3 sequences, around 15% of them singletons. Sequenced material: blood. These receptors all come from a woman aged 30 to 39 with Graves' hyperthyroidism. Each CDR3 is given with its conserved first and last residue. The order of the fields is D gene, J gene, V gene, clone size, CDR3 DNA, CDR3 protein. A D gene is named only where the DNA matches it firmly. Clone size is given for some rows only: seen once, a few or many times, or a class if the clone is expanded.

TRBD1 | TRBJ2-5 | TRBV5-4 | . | TGTGCCAGCAGCTCCCCCCGGGACAGCCCATACGAGTACTTC | CASSSPRDSPYEYF
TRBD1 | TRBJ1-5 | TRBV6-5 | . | TGTGCCAGCAGTTACGGGAACAGGGGCGCCAATCAGCCCCAGCATTTT | CASSYGNRGANQPQHF
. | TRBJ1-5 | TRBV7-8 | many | TGTGCCAGCAGCTTCAGGCAGGGCCAGGGTCAGCCCCAGCATTTT | CASSFRQGQGQPQHF
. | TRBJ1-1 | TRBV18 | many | TGTGCCAGCTCAAAGGGGACGGACACTGAAGCTTTCTTT | CASSKGTDTEAFF
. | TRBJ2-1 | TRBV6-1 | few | TGTGCCAGCAGGATCCTCAATGAGCAGTTCTTC | CASRILNEQFF
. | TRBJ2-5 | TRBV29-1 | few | TGCAGCGTTGAAATTGGGGGAAGCGAGACCCAGTACTTC | CSVEIGGSETQYF
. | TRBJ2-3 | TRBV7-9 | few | TGTGCCAGCAGCTTAGTGGTAAAAGATACGCAGTATTTT | CASSLVVKDTQYF
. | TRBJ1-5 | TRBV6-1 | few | TGTGCCAGCAGTTCGGCCAGGGGAAGCAATCAGCCCCAGCATTTT | CASSSARGSNQPQHF
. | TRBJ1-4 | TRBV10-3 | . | TGTGCCATCAAGGGGGGTTTTAATGAAAAACTGTTTTTT | CAIKGGFNEKLFF
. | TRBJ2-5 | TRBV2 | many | TGTGCCAGCAGTGAATTGGAGCGGAGTTACTTC | CASSELERSYF
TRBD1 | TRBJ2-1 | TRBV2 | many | TGTGCCAGCAGTACGCCCGGGACAGTCTACAATGAGCAGTTCTTC | CASSTPGTVYNEQFF
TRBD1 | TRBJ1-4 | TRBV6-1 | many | TGTGCCAGCTACCAGGGGGCAGTTGAAAAACTGTTTTTT | CASYQGAVEKLFF
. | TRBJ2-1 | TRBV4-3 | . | TGCGCCAGCAGCCAAAGGGGAGCCCTTTACAATGAGCAGTTCTTC | CASSQRGALYNEQFF
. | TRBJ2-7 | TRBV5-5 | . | TGTGCCAGCAACCCGGGGACGGCCTACGAGCAGTACTTC | CASNPGTAYEQYF
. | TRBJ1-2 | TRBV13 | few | TGTGCCAGCAGCTTAGGCGGGGAGCCGGGGGGCTACACCTTC | CASSLGGEPGGYTF
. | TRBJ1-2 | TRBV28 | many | TGTGCCAGCAGATCCCAGGGGTATGGCTACACCTTC | CASRSQGYGYTF
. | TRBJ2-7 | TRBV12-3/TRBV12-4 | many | TGTGCCAGCAGTTTTAATTCGAACGAGCAGTACTTC | CASSFNSNEQYF
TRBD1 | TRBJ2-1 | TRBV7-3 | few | TGTGCCAGCAGCAGGACAGGGTATTTCAATGAGCAGTTCTTC | CASSRTGYFNEQFF
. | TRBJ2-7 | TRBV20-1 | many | TGCAGTGCTGAGCCTCTATGGGAGTCCTACGAGCAGTACTTC | CSAEPLWESYEQYF
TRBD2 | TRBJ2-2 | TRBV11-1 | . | TGTGCCAGCAGCTCCAGGACTAGCGGGAGTCTAGCCGGGGAGCTGTTTTTT | CASSSRTSGSLAGELFF
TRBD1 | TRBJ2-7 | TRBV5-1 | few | TGCGCCAGCAGCCTCGGGACAGGGCCCCACGAGCAGTACTTC | CASSLGTGPHEQYF
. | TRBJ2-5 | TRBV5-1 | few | TGCGCCAGCAGCTTTAACAGGAAAGAGACCCAGTACTTC | CASSFNRKETQYF
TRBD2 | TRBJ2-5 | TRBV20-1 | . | TGCAGTGCTCGAGGACTAGCGGGAAGAGAGACCCAGTACTTC | CSARGLAGRETQYF